A selection of T cell receptor beta chains follows, all from one sample in a study of blood T cells in healthy people across ages. TCRdb used MiXCR to reprocess the 5' RACE reads, holding one entry per CDR3 protein. The data hold approximately 730,000 distinct CDR3 sequences, with approximately 55% observed a single time. Sequencing was performed on blood. The receptor source for this set is an older man in good health. CDR3s include the opening cysteine and the closing phenylalanine or tryptophan. The D gene is left open where the match is weak. The size entry is marked missing in some rows and otherwise reads once, few, many or a size class.

clone size	D gene	V gene	J gene	CDR3 DNA	CDR3 protein
NA	TRBD2	TRBV29-1	TRBJ2-3	TGCAGCGTTGAACGACTAGCGGGTAACCCCCCAGATACGCAGTATTTT	CSVERLAGNPPDTQYF
few	NA	TRBV4-1	TRBJ2-5	TGCGCCAGCAGGGGACCCCGGGAGACCCAGTACTTC	CASRGPRETQYF
NA	NA	TRBV9	TRBJ1-2	TGTGCCAGCAGCGTAGAAACAGGGTGGGACTATGGCTACACCTTC	CASSVETGWDYGYTF
few	TRBD1	TRBV6-1	TRBJ2-5	TGTGCCAACGGACAGGGGCTGGAGACCCAGTACTTC	CANGQGLETQYF
NA	NA	TRBV20-1	TRBJ1-6	TGCAGTGCTAGAGGCCGGCTAAACCTCAATTCACCCCTCCACTTT	CSARGRLNLNSPLHF
NA	TRBD2	TRBV4-1	TRBJ2-7	TGCGCCAGCAGCCAACTGGGACTAGCATACGAGCAGTACTTC	CASSQLGLAYEQYF
few	NA	TRBV3-1	TRBJ1-5	TGTGCCAGCAGCCAACGGACGGTAAGCAATCAGCCCCAGCATTTT	CASSQRTVSNQPQHF
few	NA	TRBV29-1	TRBJ2-3	TGCAGCGTTGAAGACCCCGGGGTTGGAGTAGAAGATACGCAGTATTTT	CSVEDPGVGVEDTQYF
NA	NA	TRBV2	TRBJ2-2	TGTGCCAGCAGTGACAGGGGAAGTGGGGAGCTGTTTTTT	CASSDRGSGELFF
NA	NA	TRBV29-1	TRBJ2-6	TGCAGCGCCGGGGTGGCTGGGGCCAACGTCCTGACTTTC	CSAGVAGANVLTF
NA	NA	TRBV3-1	TRBJ1-2	TGTGCCAGCAGCCAAGAAGGGGATCGCTATGGCTACACCTTC	CASSQEGDRYGYTF
NA	TRBD1	TRBV2	TRBJ1-6	TGTGCCAGCAGCTACAGGACAGGGGGAGACTCACCCCCCCACTTT	CASSYRTGGDSPPHF
NA	TRBD2	TRBV20-1	TRBJ2-5	TGCAGTGCATTTAGCGGGAGGAACCTCCAAGAGACCCAGTACTTC	CSAFSGRNLQETQYF
once	TRBD1	TRBV5-1	TRBJ1-1	TGCGCCAGCAGCTTGACCGGGACAGGAGTGAACACTGAAGCTTTCTTT	CASSLTGTGVNTEAFF
few	TRBD2	TRBV7-3	TRBJ2-1	TGTGCCAGCAGCTTGGGACTAGCGGAAGGGACTGAGCAGTTCTTC	CASSLGLAEGTEQFF
NA	TRBD2	TRBV20-1	TRBJ2-3	TGCAGTGCGCCCCGGGGCAGCGGGAGTGGCACAGATACGCAGTATTTT	CSAPRGSGSGTDTQYF
NA	NA	TRBV27	TRBJ2-7	TGTGCCAGCCGATATGCCCAAACCTACGAGCAGTACTTC	CASRYAQTYEQYF
NA	NA	TRBV5-1	TRBJ2-5	TGCGCCAGCAGCCCCTTCCTCATACAGGGCCTGGGGGAGACCCAGTACTTC	CASSPFLIQGLGETQYF
NA	TRBD1	TRBV27	TRBJ2-3	TGTGCCAGCAGTTTCGACAGGGGTAGATACGCGTATTTT	CASSFDRGRYAYF
NA	NA	TRBV5-1	TRBJ2-1	TGCGCCAGCAGCGAACAAGGGGGTGGCTCCTACAATGAGCAGTTCTTC	CASSEQGGGSYNEQFF
NA	NA	TRBV20-1	TRBJ1-1	TGCAGTGCTAGAGATCCTCGGACCTCCGCTGAAGCTTTCTTT	CSARDPRTSAEAFF
few	TRBD2	TRBV10-3	TRBJ2-7	TGTGCCATCAGTGGACTCGGGACTAGCTACGAGCAGTACTTC	CAISGLGTSYEQYF
NA	NA	TRBV7-9	TRBJ1-5	TGTGCCAGCAGCTTAGCTCCAAATCAGCCCCAGCATTTT	CASSLAPNQPQHF
NA	NA	TRBV6-6	TRBJ2-7	TGTGCCAGCACTCAGGCCCGGGGGATCGAGCAGTACTTC	CASTQARGIEQYF
NA	TRBD1	TRBV5-5	TRBJ2-1	TGTGCCAGCAGACTGACAGGGGCCTCGAGGAATGAGCAGTTCTTC	CASRLTGASRNEQFF
NA	TRBD1	TRBV20-1	TRBJ2-7	TGCAGTGCTGGGGGACAGGGCCATTACGAGCAGTACTTC	CSAGGQGHYEQYF
NA	TRBD1	TRBV5-6	TRBJ1-2	TGTGCCAGCAGCTTGGCGGCAGGGGGTGGCTACACCTTC	CASSLAAGGGYTF
few	NA	TRBV6-5	TRBJ2-4	TGTGCCAGCAGCCCCGGACTGGAAAACATTCAGTACTTC	CASSPGLENIQYF
few	NA	TRBV7-9	TRBJ2-7	TGTGCCAGCAGCGAAGGGGCCACATCCTACGAGCAGTACTTC	CASSEGATSYEQYF
NA	NA	TRBV28	TRBJ2-1	TGTGCCAGCAGTCTCGGACAGTGCTCTCAGTTCTTC	CASSLGQCSQFF
NA	TRBD1	TRBV7-9	TRBJ1-1	TGTGCCAGCAGCGTGGGACAGGAGAACACTGAAGCTTTCTTT	CASSVGQENTEAFF
NA	NA	TRBV2	TRBJ2-7	TGTGCCAGCTTCCTCCGCAGGGCAGGCCACGAGCAGTACTTC	CASFLRRAGHEQYF
NA	NA	TRBV7-2	TRBJ2-3	TGTGCCAGCAGCTTAGATGCTTCTCACAGATACGCGTATTTT	CASSLDASHRYAYF
NA	NA	TRBV28	TRBJ1-5	TGTGCCAGCAGTTTACCGGCCGGGGCCCAGCATTTT	CASSLPAGAQHF
NA	TRBD1	TRBV9	TRBJ2-6	TGTGCCAGCAGCGCTGGGGACAGGGATACCAACGTCCTGACTTTC	CASSAGDRDTNVLTF
NA	NA	TRBV12-3/TRBV12-4	TRBJ2-5	TGTGCCAGCAGTTTACAGGAGACGGGAGAGACCCAGTACTTC	CASSLQETGETQYF
NA	TRBD1	TRBV18	TRBJ2-1	TGTGCCAGCTCAAAGGACAGGGGAATTAATTACAATGAGCAGTTCTTC	CASSKDRGINYNEQFF
NA	NA	TRBV12-3/TRBV12-4	TRBJ2-5	TGTGCCAGCAGTTTTTTCCACAGAGAGACCCAGTACTTC	CASSFFHRETQYF
NA	NA	TRBV5-1	TRBJ2-3	TGCGCCAGCAAACTAGGGGCTAGCGCCCGCACAGATACGCAGTATTTT	CASKLGASARTDTQYF
NA	NA	TRBV20-1	TRBJ1-4	TGCAGTGCTCGCCCTCTGGGCCGAGACGAAAAACTGTTTTTT	CSARPLGRDEKLFF
NA	NA	TRBV5-1	TRBJ2-1	TGCGCCAGCGGCTCTTTTGGACTGGATTCCTACAATGAGCAGTTCTTC	CASGSFGLDSYNEQFF
few	TRBD2	TRBV11-2	TRBJ2-5	TGTGCCAGCAGACCCGGCACTAGCGGCATCCAAGAGACCCAGTACTTC	CASRPGTSGIQETQYF
NA	TRBD1	TRBV9	TRBJ1-2	TGTGCCAGCAGCGTGAATGACAGGGGAGGAGGCTACACCTTC	CASSVNDRGGGYTF
NA	TRBD1	TRBV7-9	TRBJ1-2	TGTGCCAGCAGCTCGACAGGGGGCGATAACTATGGCTACACCTTC	CASSSTGGDNYGYTF
NA	NA	TRBV6-6	TRBJ1-1	TGTGCCAGCAGTTACTCGTCCAGGAGGAACACTGAAGCTTTCTTT	CASSYSSRRNTEAFF
NA	NA	TRBV9	TRBJ2-1	TGTGCCAGCAGCGTAGGGGTAAAGGGGGATTACAATGAGCAGTTCTTC	CASSVGVKGDYNEQFF
few	TRBD2	TRBV29-1	TRBJ2-1	TGCAGCGTTTCTAGCGGGGGGAATGAGCAGTTCTTC	CSVSSGGNEQFF
NA	NA	TRBV3-1	TRBJ2-4	TGTGCCAGCAGCCAAAGTAGCGGCATTCAGTACTTC	CASSQSSGIQYF
NA	NA	TRBV18	TRBJ1-4	TGTGCCAGCTCACCAGGGCTTGGTGAAAAACTGTTTTTT	CASSPGLGEKLFF